Listed below are T cell receptor beta chains from one sample, sequenced in a study of T cell changes during pregnancy in multiple sclerosis. Produced via immunoSEQ multiplex PCR; TCRdb's table is partial and in-frame only. The sample carries under 70,000 clones, roughly 94% recorded once. Sequences were derived from CD8+ T cells from peripheral blood mononuclear cells, sampled after pregnancy. These TCRs come from a female donor with multiple sclerosis, enrolled in a pregnancy study. The CDR3 runs from the conserved cysteine through the conserved F or W. A D gene is named only where the DNA matches it firmly. Rows give clone size only sometimes, using once, few, many, or a class for an expanded clone.

TRBV7-6,16,.,TRBJ2-1,TRBD2,CASSLWTSGIGNEQFF,TGTGCCAGCAGCCTTTGGACTAGCGGGATCGGGAATGAGCAGTTCTTC
TRBV27,15,.,TRBJ1-1,.,CASSAVGRKNTEAFF,TGTGCCAGCAGTGCCGTCGGTCGAAAGAACACTGAAGCTTTCTTT
TRBV7-3,14,.,TRBJ2-3,.,CASSLTWSADTQYF,TGTGCCAGCAGCTTAACATGGAGCGCAGATACGCAGTATTTT
TRBV6-5,15,once,TRBJ2-3,.,CASSPNTGFTDTQYF,TGTGCCAGCAGTCCAAACACGGGGTTCACAGATACGCAGTATTTT
TRBV6-5,14,once,TRBJ1-2,.,CASSYGGAHYGYTF,TGTGCCAGCAGTTACGGAGGGGCCCACTATGGCTACACCTTC
TRBV7-9,17,.,TRBJ2-2,TRBD2,CASSPTSGRSGTGELFF,TGTGCCAGCAGCCCGACTAGCGGGAGGTCGGGCACCGGGGAGCTGTTTTTT
TRBV27,15,.,TRBJ2-2,.,CASSSGTLNTGELFF,TGTGCCAGCAGTTCAGGGACATTGAACACCGGGGAGCTGTTTTTT
TRBV4-3,14,.,TRBJ2-1,TRBD2,CASSLGTSNNEQFF,TGCGCCAGCAGTCTTGGGACTAGCAATAATGAGCAGTTCTTC
TRBV6-4,14,.,TRBJ2-1,.,CASSDGRGGHEQFF,TGTGCCAGCAGTGACGGCAGAGGTGGCCATGAGCAGTTCTTC
TRBV4-2,14,.,TRBJ2-1,TRBD1,CASSQADRGHEQFF,TGTGCCAGCAGCCAAGCTGACAGGGGCCATGAGCAGTTCTTC
TRBV6-5,15,.,TRBJ2-7,TRBD2,CASSFSSGSFREQYF,TGTGCCAGCAGTTTTAGTAGCGGGAGTTTCCGAGAGCAGTACTTC
TRBV9,16,.,TRBJ2-7,.,CASSVGKGADSYEQYF,TGTGCCAGCAGCGTAGGTAAAGGGGCTGATTCCTACGAGCAGTACTTC
TRBV28,16,.,TRBJ2-2,TRBD1,CASSLLGQGITGELFF,TGTGCCAGCAGTTTGTTGGGACAGGGGATCACCGGGGAGCTGTTTTTT
TRBV28,12,.,TRBJ2-1,.,CAIQDGAEEQFF,TGTGCCATCCAAGACGGAGCGGAGGAGCAGTTCTTC
TRBV5-4,14,.,TRBJ1-1,TRBD1,CASSLDRGHREAFF,TGTGCCAGCAGCTTGGACAGGGGGCATAGGGAAGCTTTCTTT
TRBV19,12,.,TRBJ2-3,.,CASSISVDTQYF,TGTGCCAGTAGTATTTCAGTAGATACGCAGTATTTT
TRBV9,15,.,TRBJ2-5,TRBD1,CASSVARGRAETQYF,TGTGCCAGCAGCGTAGCCAGGGGGCGGGCAGAGACCCAGTACTTC
TRBV4-1,14,few,TRBJ1-1,.,CATSDGSGYTEAFF,TGCGCCACCTCAGACGGAAGCGGCTACACTGAAGCTTTCTTT
TRBV9,15,.,TRBJ2-2,TRBD2,CASSVGGGVTGELFF,TGTGCCAGCAGCGTAGGTGGGGGGGTCACCGGGGAGCTGTTTTTT